This T cell receptor beta chain was captured by sequencing in a study of T cells in tuberculosis. Overall study findings and caveats: Samples were chosen by availability of cryopreserved specimens.

The method was immunoSEQ multiplex PCR; TCRdb's version includes in-frame clones alone and lacks a portion of them. The data show 45,000 or so clones, roughly 96% seen once. Each clinical donor contributed on average roughly 92,000 T cells from unsorted cryopreserved PBMC. About this clone itself: Its target is not known.

From germline, CDR1 is SGHTA and CDR2 FQGNSA. The CDR3 extends over 16 amino acids. V lost 1 base and J lost 5, with 16 bases in between. The sequencing sample was made of PBMCs. The chain uses TRBV7-2 and TRBJ2-3, with D maybe TRBD1 (6 bases). The clonotype originates from a donor aged 10-29 years with latent tuberculosis or without tuberculosis infection. CDR3 DNA: TGTGCCAGCAGCTTAGTAGGCAGGGGATTTGGAGATACGCAGTATTTT. It codes for CASSLVGRGFGDTQYF.